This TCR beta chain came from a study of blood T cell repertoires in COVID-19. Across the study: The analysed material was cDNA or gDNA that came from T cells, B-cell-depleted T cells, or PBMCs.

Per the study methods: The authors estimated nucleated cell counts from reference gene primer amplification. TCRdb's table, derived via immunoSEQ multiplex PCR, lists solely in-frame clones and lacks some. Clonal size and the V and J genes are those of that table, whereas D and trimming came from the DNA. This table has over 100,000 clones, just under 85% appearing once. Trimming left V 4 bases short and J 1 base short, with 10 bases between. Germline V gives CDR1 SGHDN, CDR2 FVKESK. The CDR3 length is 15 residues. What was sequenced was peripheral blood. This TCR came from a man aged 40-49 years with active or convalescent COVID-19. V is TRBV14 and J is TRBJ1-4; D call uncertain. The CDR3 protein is CASSPRVGTNEKLFF. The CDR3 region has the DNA TGTGCCAGCAGCCCCCGGGTGGGAACTAATGAAAAACTGTTTTTT.